The sequence of this T cell receptor (beta chain) was determined in a study of blood T cells in healthy people across ages. The second PCR ran 7 to 11 cycles with a sample-barcoded 5' primer and J-beta primers. A single record per CDR3 protein comes from TCRdb applying MiXCR to the 5' RACE reads. In the table there are some 1.4 million distinct CDR3 sequences, around 42% of which are singletons. Healthy Caucasian individuals from Russia aged about 6 to 90 were enrolled as donors. Investigators took around 10 milliliters of peripheral blood from every donor. Total RNA amounts of at least 6 micrograms were extracted per sample. Germline CDR1 is LGHDT and CDR2 is YNNKEL (reference sequence). The CDR3 contains 13 residues. The V and J ends lost 3 bases and 4 bases respectively, with 9 bases between them.

Source material: blood. The sequence was obtained from a woman aged 18-29 years in good health. This chain joins TRBV3-1 and TRBJ1-2; D ambiguous. In DNA form, the CDR3 reads TGTGCCAGCAGCCATCGGGAGGTCTATGGCTACACCTTC. It yields the protein CASSHREVYGYTF.